This T cell receptor beta chain was found in a study of persistence of HIV-infected CD4 T cells. Whole-study findings and limits: TCRbeta richness was lower in CMV- and Gag-responding cells than in anti-CD3/anti-CD28-responding cells. Degenerate expanded CDR3beta sequences were enriched among CMV- and Gag-responding cells.

The immunoSEQ assay was version 4, run in survey mode. TCRdb keeps only in-frame clones here, not all; method: immunoSEQ multiplex PCR. The sample lists more than 25,000 clones; roughly 75% were seen once. Lysates of CMV-infected fibroblasts at 8 to 10 ug/mL stimulated these cells. Sorted nonresponding memory CD4+ T cells were CD40L-negative, CD69-negative, CD45RO-high. Undetectable plasma HIV-1 RNA below 50 copies/mL lasted at least 4 years. Before stimulation, PBMCs underwent CD8+ T cell depletion. The length of the CDR3 is 17 residues. CDR1 is SGHRS, CDR2 YFSETQ, per germline. Trimming took 7 bases from V and 0 from J, leaving 19 bases between them. In the case of this clone: What it binds is not known.

The sample consisted of CD4+ T cells sorted from PBMCs after roughly 18-hour stimulation, taken from a patient who received antiretroviral therapy. The rearrangement uses TRBV5-1 and TRBJ2-2, with D perhaps matching TRBD1 (5 bases). This receptor was taken from an adult woman with HIV who was CMV-seropositive. CDR3 in amino acids: CASALDSISANTGELFF. In DNA form, the CDR3 reads TGCGCCAGCGCCCTCGACAGCATCTCCGCGAACACCGGGGAGCTGTTTTTT.